The 3 T cell receptor beta chains in this list originate from one sample, sequenced in a study of technical replicates of blood from a few donors. TCRdb's table, derived via immunoSEQ multiplex PCR, lists solely in-frame clones and lacks some. This table has approximately 74,000 clones, around nine tenths appearing once. Specimen: PBMCs. The receptor source for this set is a human donor in good health. Some clones in this sample may be carry-over from other donors' samples.

The chain carries TRBV9 and TRBJ2-1, with a tentative D call TRBD2 (6 bases). This CDR3 region has 13 residues. V lost 4 bases, J lost 6 bases, and 11 bases lay in between. CDR1 and CDR2 (germline): SGDLS, YYNGEE. This CDR3 is CASSRGNLNEQFF. The CDR3 coding sequence is TGTGCCAGCAGCCGGGGGAACCTCAATGAGCAGTTCTTC.

The chain carries TRBV27 and TRBJ2-2; D perhaps matches TRBD1 (6 bases). Germline lookup yields CDR1 MNHEY and CDR2 SMNVEV (reference sequence). The CDR3 totals 15 residues. Trimming took off 1 base at V and 2 bases at J, with 8 bases between the two ends. CDR3 bases: TGTGCCAGCAGTTTATTACAGGGAAACACCGGGGAGCTGTTTTTT. This codes for CASSLLQGNTGELFF.

This chain links TRBV21-1 with TRBJ2-2; the D segment call TRBD2 is taken from the table without a DNA check. TRBV21-1 is assigned pseudogene status. The CDR3 extends over 19 amino acids. The DNA for the CDR3 is TGTGCCAGCAGAGAATTGGAGGGGTCAAGCGGGAGGGGCACCGGGGAGCTGTTTTTT. Its protein is CASRELEGSSGRGTGELFF.